Presented here are 5 T cell receptor beta chains from one specimen sequenced in a study of blood T cells in healthy people across ages. Sample-barcoded 5' priming and a J-beta primer mix drove a second PCR of 7 to 11 cycles. TCRdb reanalysed the 5' RACE reads using MiXCR and keeps one entry per CDR3 protein. The sample lists some 730,000 distinct CDR3 sequences, around a fifth occurring once. The source material was blood. The receptors were gathered from a man aged 65-85 years in good health.

The gene calls are TRBV7-9 and TRBJ1-1; tentatively, D is TRBD1 (5 bases). Trimming removed 5 bases from V and 4 bases from J, with 14 bases in between. Germline-derived CDR1 and CDR2 are SEHNR and FQNEAQ (reference sequence). The CDR3 consists of 14 residues. CDR3 DNA sequence: TGTGCCAGCAGCCCCGTTTGGGGGGGCACTGAAGCTTTCTTT. Its protein is CASSPVWGGTEAFF.

To note about this clonotype: One base away lies a much larger clone, so this may be a sequencing read error. The J gene is TRBJ2-3, the V gene TRBV20-1, with 8 positions matching TRBD2. The V gene's germline CDR1 is DFQATT and CDR2 SNEGSKA (reference sequence). The CDR3 length is 16 residues. The CDR3 DNA is TGCAGAGCTAGAGTACCAGCGGGAGTGAGGGCAGATACGCAGTATTTT. This gives the protein CRARVPAGVRADTQYF.

The genes are TRBV4-1 and TRBJ2-7; D call uncertain. The CDR3 sequence is 15 residues long. V was cut by 4 bases and J by 3 bases, with 16 bases left in between. CDR1 is MGHRA, CDR2 YSYEKL, per germline. The CDR3 sequence is CASSREAEPFYEQYF. The CDR3 DNA sequence: TGCGCCAGCAGCCGTGAGGCCGAGCCTTTCTACGAGCAGTACTTC.

A few counts support this clonotype. This chain uses TRBV6-1 with TRBJ2-2; 15 bases match TRBD2. The germline gives CDR1 MNHNS, CDR2 SASEGT. CDR3 size: 16 residues. Germline trimming cut 5 bases from V and 5 bases from J; bases unmatched to any gene: 3. Here the CDR3 reads CASSRGLAGGTGELFF. The CDR3 DNA reads as TGTGCCAGCAGTCGCGGACTAGCGGGAGGGACCGGGGAGCTGTTTTTT.

This clonotype has a count of ten or more. The chain uses TRBV7-8 and TRBJ1-6, with a tentative D call TRBD1 (6 bases). Trimming shortened V by 8 bases and J by 1 base, and 18 bases separated the two germline ends. The V gene's germline CDR1 is SGHVS and CDR2 FQNEAQ. There are 17 residues in the CDR3. The CDR3 reads CASGRGATGSYNSPLHF. The CDR3 region has the DNA TGTGCCAGCGGCCGGGGGGCGACCGGGTCCTATAATTCACCCCTCCACTTT.